This is a list of T cell receptor beta chains from one sample in a study of cytomegalovirus exposure and HLA in healthy donors. TCRdb's copy holds only in-frame clones and misses some; the assay was immunoSEQ multiplex PCR. Found here are 150,000 to 200,000 clones, around three quarters of them singletons; the top ten hold around 0.74%. Sequencing was done on a sample of PBMCs. These receptors originate from a woman between 35 and 50 years old in good health and CMV-seronegative. Both conserved end residues are part of each CDR3. The D gene is left open where the match is weak. Some rows mark clone size as missing; the rest say once, few, many or name a class of expanded clone.

J gene: TRBJ1-5; V gene: TRBV7-9; D gene: -; clone size: -; CDR3 DNA: TGTGCCAGCAGCGGCGGGTCGGCGGGCAATCAGCCCCAGCATTTT; CDR3 protein: CASSGGSAGNQPQHF
J gene: TRBJ1-1; V gene: TRBV7-9; D gene: -; clone size: -; CDR3 DNA: TGTGCCAGCAGCTTACAGGGCGGTAACACTGAAGCTTTCTTT; CDR3 protein: CASSLQGGNTEAFF
J gene: TRBJ1-5; V gene: TRBV6-5; D gene: -; clone size: -; CDR3 DNA: TGTGCCAGCAGTTACTCGAATCCGGGTATCAATCAGCCCCAGCATTTT; CDR3 protein: CASSYSNPGINQPQHF
J gene: TRBJ1-2; V gene: TRBV6-5; D gene: TRBD1; clone size: -; CDR3 DNA: TGTGCCAGCAGTTACTCAGGGGGCTACTATGGCTACCCCTTC; CDR3 protein: CASSYSGGYYGYPF
J gene: TRBJ2-7; V gene: TRBV10-3; D gene: TRBD1; clone size: -; CDR3 DNA: TGTGCCATCAGCGACAGGGGATACGAGCAGTACTTC; CDR3 protein: CAISDRGYEQYF
J gene: TRBJ1-6; V gene: TRBV5-5; D gene: TRBD1; clone size: -; CDR3 DNA: TGTGCCAGCAGATCCGGGACAGGGAATGATCCCCTCCACTTT; CDR3 protein: CASRSGTGNDPLHF
J gene: TRBJ1-1; V gene: TRBV15; D gene: TRBD1; clone size: -; CDR3 DNA: TGTGCCACCAGCTTATACAGGGGGCAGGACACTGAAGCTTTCTTT; CDR3 protein: CATSLYRGQDTEAFF
J gene: TRBJ1-6; V gene: TRBV9; D gene: TRBD1; clone size: -; CDR3 DNA: TGTGCCAGCAGCGAGACAGGGAATAATTCACCCCTCCACTTT; CDR3 protein: CASSETGNNSPLHF
J gene: TRBJ1-2; V gene: TRBV7-9; D gene: TRBD1; clone size: -; CDR3 DNA: TGTGCCAGCAGCTCGGACAGGGGTAACTATGGCTACACCTTC; CDR3 protein: CASSSDRGNYGYTF
J gene: TRBJ1-5; V gene: TRBV6-1; D gene: TRBD1; clone size: -; CDR3 DNA: TGTGCCAGCAGTAACAGGGGTAGCAATCAGCCCCAGCATTTT; CDR3 protein: CASSNRGSNQPQHF
J gene: TRBJ2-7; V gene: TRBV11-3; D gene: TRBD2; clone size: -; CDR3 DNA: TGTGCCAGCAGCCAGGTAGCGGGGGTAATCTCCTACGAGCAGTACTTC; CDR3 protein: CASSQVAGVISYEQYF
J gene: TRBJ1-6; V gene: TRBV6-1; D gene: -; clone size: -; CDR3 DNA: TGTGCCAGCAGCGACGAGGATGATTCACCCCTCCACTTT; CDR3 protein: CASSDEDDSPLHF
J gene: TRBJ2-2; V gene: TRBV14; D gene: -; clone size: -; CDR3 DNA: TGTGCCAGCAGCCAGTGGACTACCTACCCCGGGGAGCTGTTTTTT; CDR3 protein: CASSQWTTYPGELFF
J gene: TRBJ2-7; V gene: TRBV5-1; D gene: TRBD1; clone size: -; CDR3 DNA: TGCGCCAGCAGCTTGGTTGGACAGGAGTACGAGCAGTACTTC; CDR3 protein: CASSLVGQEYEQYF
J gene: TRBJ2-5; V gene: TRBV28; D gene: -; clone size: once; CDR3 DNA: TGTGCCAGCAGTTTGTATTTCCGAGAGCAGTACTTC; CDR3 protein: CASSLYFREQYF
J gene: TRBJ2-5; V gene: TRBV29-1; D gene: TRBD2; clone size: -; CDR3 DNA: TGCAGCGTTGAAGACGCGGGACTAGCGGGGTTCATACCCAACCCGGAGACCCAGTACTTC; CDR3 protein: CSVEDAGLAGFIPNPETQYF
J gene: TRBJ2-7; V gene: TRBV6-1; D gene: TRBD2; clone size: -; CDR3 DNA: TGTGCCAGCTCTAGGGAGGGGACCGAGCAGTACTTC; CDR3 protein: CASSREGTEQYF
J gene: TRBJ2-3; V gene: TRBV5-1; D gene: -; clone size: -; CDR3 DNA: TGCGCCAGCAGCCTGGGACTTCGCACAGATACGCAGTATTTT; CDR3 protein: CASSLGLRTDTQYF
J gene: TRBJ2-7; V gene: TRBV27; D gene: -; clone size: -; CDR3 DNA: TGTGCCAGCAGTTCACCGGGGATCTACGAGCAGTACTTC; CDR3 protein: CASSSPGIYEQYF
J gene: TRBJ2-5; V gene: TRBV14; D gene: -; clone size: -; CDR3 DNA: TGTGCCAGCAGCCTGGCCGGGGGACAGCCACAAGAGACCCAGTACTTC; CDR3 protein: CASSLAGGQPQETQYF
J gene: TRBJ1-1; V gene: TRBV7-9; D gene: -; clone size: few; CDR3 DNA: TGTGCCAGCAGCCCCGCCGGGACACCGAACACTGAAGCTTTCTTT; CDR3 protein: CASSPAGTPNTEAFF
J gene: TRBJ1-2; V gene: TRBV6-6; D gene: TRBD1; clone size: -; CDR3 DNA: TGTGCCAGCGGGGCCACAGGGGACCCTAACTATGGCTACACCTTC; CDR3 protein: CASGATGDPNYGYTF
J gene: TRBJ2-1; V gene: TRBV2; D gene: -; clone size: -; CDR3 DNA: TGTGCCAGCAGTGAGAGGAATGAGCAGTTCTTC; CDR3 protein: CASSERNEQFF
J gene: TRBJ1-1; V gene: TRBV4-1; D gene: -; clone size: -; CDR3 DNA: TGTGCCAGCAGCCAAGACGCTCGGAGGGCAGCTTTCTTT; CDR3 protein: CASSQDARRAAFF
J gene: TRBJ2-1; V gene: TRBV29-1; D gene: TRBD2; clone size: -; CDR3 DNA: TGCAGCGTACTAGGGACTAGCGCTAACAATGAGCAGTTCTTC; CDR3 protein: CSVLGTSANNEQFF